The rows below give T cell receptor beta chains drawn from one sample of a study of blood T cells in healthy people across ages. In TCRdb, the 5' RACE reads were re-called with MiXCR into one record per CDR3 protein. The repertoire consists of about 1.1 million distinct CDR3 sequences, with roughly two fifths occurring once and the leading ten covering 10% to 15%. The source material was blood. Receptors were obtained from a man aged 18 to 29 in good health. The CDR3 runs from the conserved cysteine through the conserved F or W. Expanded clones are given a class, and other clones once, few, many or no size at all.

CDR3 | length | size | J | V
CACSPEHARNEKLFF | 15 | once | TRBJ1-4 | TRBV12-3/TRBV12-4
CASSEAYSYGYTF | 13 | many | TRBJ1-2 | TRBV2
CASRRLGRETQYF | 13 | few | . | TRBV7-2
CSAGTGSLGYTF | 12 | . | TRBJ1-2 | TRBV20-1
CASTTDGSSSGANVLTF | 17 | few | TRBJ2-6 | TRBV4-2
CASSLVDLPYNEQFF | 15 | few | TRBJ2-1 | TRBV13
CASSPGTGSQAFF | 13 | few | TRBJ1-1 | TRBV3-1
CATSGALGSSNYNGQFF | 17 | . | TRBJ2-1 | TRBV15
CAGSLGVVNYGYTF | 14 | . | TRBJ1-2 | TRBV12-3/TRBV12-4
CASSLALDTFTDTQYF | 16 | . | TRBJ2-3 | TRBV7-9
CASSRLTGHEQYF | 13 | . | TRBJ2-7 | TRBV7-9
CASRRLTYNEQFF | 13 | . | TRBJ2-1 | TRBV5-1
CASSETSGQETQYF | 14 | few | TRBJ2-5 | TRBV12-3/TRBV12-4
CSVPSGTGELFF | 12 | few | TRBJ2-2 | TRBV29-1
CASSSRETAPTDTQYF | 16 | . | TRBJ2-3 | TRBV11-2
CASSFEDYGYTF | 12 | many | TRBJ1-2 | TRBV12-3/TRBV12-4
CASSPSTVLNTGELFF | 16 | few | TRBJ2-2 | TRBV6-5
CSAKGQGVVYEQYF | 14 | few | TRBJ2-7 | TRBV20-1
CASSLEEEIDATNEKLFF | 18 | . | TRBJ1-4 | TRBV5-1
CASSLDRGNSPLHF | 14 | many | TRBJ1-6 | TRBV5-1